The sequence of this TCR beta chain was determined in a study of human T cells and chemical hapten exposure (dated by TCRdb to the early 2020s). For context, the study as a whole: For sensitization, 2% DPC in acetone was applied to a roughly 2 cm by roughly 2 cm area of upper inner arm skin. The mostly female patient cohort included alopecia areata with under or over 50% scalp involvement, alopecia totalis and alopecia universalis. The libraries were sequenced as a pool, and the TCR yield per sample differed mostly because of small variations in library volumes within the pool. Patch testing on the upper back used Finn chambers containing 0.01% DPC, with scoring done after 6 days according to International Contact Dermatitis Research Group standards. Blood samples were taken from patients before sensitization (week 0) and then at 2, 6 and about 24 weeks after DPC sensitization. For TCR sequencing, blood came from 25 to 35 alopecia patients at anywhere from one to four time points (pre-sensitization, 2, 6 and 24 weeks). Weekly therapeutic DPC doses were additionally applied to the scalp of patients throughout the roughly 25-week study period. Peripheral blood TCR repertoire changes were tracked in vivo in alopecia patients during primary and secondary sensitization to the hapten diphenylcyclopropenone (DPC).

Sample time point, as interpreted from the label and publication: patch test 2, 6 weeks after DPC sensitization. The intended sense of this specimen's treatment or condition label: therapeutic diphenylcyclopropenone sensitization with weekly scalp DPC. At each patch-test visit, blood was drawn before the patch test was applied. Patients were eligible if aged 18 to 70, diagnosed with alopecia and judged suitable for DPC therapy, and pregnant patients were excluded. Unfractionated whole blood was collected in Tempus Blood RNA tubes, and total RNA was extracted from that blood. Results the study describes overall, beyond this receptor: DPC sensitization did not change how many TCRs were above 1 in 1000 frequency, and no evidence was found of alterations in global repertoire structure. Patch test score was positively correlated with the number of PT1 expanded TCRs, with significance at thresholds 8, 16 and 32 but not at 4. Expanded TCRs formed significantly more large CDR3 similarity clusters than pre-sensitization or healthy control sets, consistent with antigen-driven responses. After repeated subsampling, changes were observed in the strength of the expansion versus patch-test correlation and in the threshold at which the correlation became significant. Alopecia, a presumed autoimmune disease, was present in all patients, so the immune response of the patients might differ from that of healthy individuals.

As concerns this clonotype: Its binding antigen is unknown. There are no base qualities to consult, and no much larger clone falls within one base.

The receptor library was made with RACE. Sequencing was performed on a NextSeq 500. During library preparation, unique molecular identifiers were attached to individual cDNA molecules so that TCRs could be counted quantitatively and reproducibly. Each blood RNA sample was used to sequence both TCR alpha and TCR beta chains. For the original study's pipeline: Samples had a median of around 92,000 TCRs, with a range from roughly 23,224 to 750,000. V, J and CDR3 annotation of the TCR reads was performed with the Decombinator software suite. To make PS versus PT1 abundance plots, every sample was subsampled to the same number of TCRs (28,000). TCRs were defined as expanded if absent before sensitization and observed at least eight times at the 2-week time point. Clones were called with MiXCR by TCRdb after fastp trimmed the public reads at Q25, and only in-frame beta chains were retained. Each entry is one CDR3 protein sequence, shown with its most common DNA and genes. TCRdb's processing, not the study's, gives the V and J calls here. Across this sample there are just over 350,000 distinct CDR3 sequences, with roughly 6.3% seen only once. About 6% of the sample rests with the top ten.

From the germline V gene, CDR1 is MNHNS and CDR2 is SASEGT. The CDR3 holds 15 amino acids from the cysteine to the phenylalanine. Only CDR3 DNA is held: 45 bases, read in frame from base 1. The V end gives up 1 base and the J end 6 bases, leaving 5 bases in the junction not matched to a gene. This receptor was identified in a woman aged 18-30 years with alopecia areata. Some clones in this sample may be carry-over from other donors' samples. The chain is encoded by TRBV6-1 joined to TRBJ2-2; 7 nucleotides in the junction match TRBD2. Here the sequenced sample was whole blood, taken in connection with sensitization to the hapten diphenylcyclopropenone (DPC). The bases read TGTGCCAGCAGTGAAGTGTCTGGGAGGGCCGGGGAGCTGTTTTTT. This translates into CASSEVSGRAGELFF.